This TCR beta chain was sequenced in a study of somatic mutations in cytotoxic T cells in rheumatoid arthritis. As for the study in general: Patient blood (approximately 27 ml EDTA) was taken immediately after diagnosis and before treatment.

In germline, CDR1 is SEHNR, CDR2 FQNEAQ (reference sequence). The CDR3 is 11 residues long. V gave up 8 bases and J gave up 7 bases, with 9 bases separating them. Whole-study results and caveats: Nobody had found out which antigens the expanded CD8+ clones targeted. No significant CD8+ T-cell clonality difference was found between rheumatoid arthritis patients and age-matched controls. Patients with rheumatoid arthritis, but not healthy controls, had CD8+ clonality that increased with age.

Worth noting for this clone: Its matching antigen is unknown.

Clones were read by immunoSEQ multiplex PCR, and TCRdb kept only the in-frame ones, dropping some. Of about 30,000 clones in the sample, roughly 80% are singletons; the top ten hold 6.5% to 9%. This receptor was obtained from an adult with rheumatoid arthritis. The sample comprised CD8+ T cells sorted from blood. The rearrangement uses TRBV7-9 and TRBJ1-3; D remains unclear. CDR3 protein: CASGTWNTIYF. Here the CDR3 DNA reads TGTGCCAGCGGCACCTGGAACACCATATATTTT.